Described below is a single TCR beta chain sequence and its context. The sample holds many counts of this clonotype. This receptor's antigen is unknown. One base away there is no much larger clone; base qualities are not given. Sequencer: Illumina HiSeq 2500. Quantitative 5'-RACE with molecular barcodes was used to prepare TCR beta libraries. For the original study's pipeline: To identify disease-linked TCR variants, a new computational method was used, one built on a probabilistic model of VDJ rearrangement. The public reads were reprocessed in TCRdb via fastp at Q25 and MiXCR, keeping in-frame beta chains. Merged by CDR3 protein, the rows form single entries marked with the most common genes and DNA. The V and J calls come from TCRdb's annotation, not from the publication. This sample lists hundreds of thousands of distinct CDR3 sequences; around 8% were detected once. Approximately 4.8% of the sample belongs to the ten largest clones.

This sample was included in a study of CD8 T cells in ankylosing spondylitis (dated by TCRdb to 2016 to 2017). Background for the entire study: To find TCR variants linked to disease, the study profiled T cell receptor beta repertoires in ankylosing spondylitis patients and healthy donors. The full study cohort was made up of 25 ankylosing spondylitis patients and fewer than 120 healthy donors. Peripheral blood was sampled, and synovial fluid was additionally collected from ankylosing spondylitis patients.

What the work shows at the level of the full study, not this receptor alone: The disease-linked clones were reported to be significantly enriched in matched synovial fluid samples from ankylosing spondylitis patients. Blood from ankylosing spondylitis patients appeared to be characterized by a TCR beta motif composed of eight highly homologous amino acid variants. The disease-linked clones showed a CD8+ phenotype and occurred at relatively low frequencies in peripheral blood. Some TCR beta motif variants had previously been reported in synovial fluid and blood of reactive arthritis patients, which suggested common disease-initiation mechanisms.

Ends trimmed: V by 4 bases, J by 5 bases; bases unmatched to a gene: 8. The CDR3 runs 14 residues from the cysteine to the phenylalanine. Left in the record is the CDR3 DNA by itself, 42 bases read in frame from the first base. The germline V gene supplies CDR1 MGHRA and CDR2 YSYEKL. What was sequenced was blood, either unsorted or a sorted T cell fraction (not recorded which). The sequence is built from TRBV4-1 and TRBJ2-7; 7 central bases correspond to TRBD2. This sequence originates from a female donor with ankylosing spondylitis or in good health (not recorded which). The nucleotide sequence reads TGCGCCAGCAGCCCCGGGGACTACTTTAACGAGCAGTACTTC. Its translation is CASSPGDYFNEQYF.